The following is a T cell receptor beta chain sequence with its context. As the sequencing template, cDNA was produced by extracting RNA and reverse transcribing it. Here immunoSEQ multiplex PCR was the method, and the copy in TCRdb shows in-frame clones only, minus some. The sample records roughly 98,000 clones, 60% to 65% being singletons. This sample was included in a study of CD8+ T cells in alopecia areata. The trim removed 0 bases at V and 7 bases at J, leaving 11 bases unmatched. The length of the CDR3 is 17 residues. Germline V gives CDR1 SGHDT, CDR2 YYEEEE. Treatment denoted: oral pan-JAK inhibitor, 5-10 mg twice daily.

The receptor was derived from a human donor with alopecia areata. The genes are TRBV5-6 and TRBJ2-1; TRBD2 matches at 9 bases. The sample was CD8+ T cells sorted from blood, taken at week 4, from a patient treated with tofacitinib. CDR3 nucleotides: TGTGCCAGCAGCTTGGCGGCGGGAGGGCGCGGTGGGAATGAGCAGTTCTTC. Residues: CASSLAAGGRGGNEQFF.